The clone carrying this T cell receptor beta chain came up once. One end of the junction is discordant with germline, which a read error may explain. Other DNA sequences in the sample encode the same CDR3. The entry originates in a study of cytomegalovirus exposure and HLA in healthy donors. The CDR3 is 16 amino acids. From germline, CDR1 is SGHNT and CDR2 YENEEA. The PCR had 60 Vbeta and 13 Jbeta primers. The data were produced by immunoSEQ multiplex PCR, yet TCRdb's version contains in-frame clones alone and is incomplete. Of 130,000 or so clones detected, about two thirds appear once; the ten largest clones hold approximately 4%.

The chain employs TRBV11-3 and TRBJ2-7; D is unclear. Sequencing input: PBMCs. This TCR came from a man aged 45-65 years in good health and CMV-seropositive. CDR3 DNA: TGTGCCAGCAGCTTGGCCTCCGGTCGAGGTTTCTACGAGCAATACTTC. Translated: CASSLASGRGFYEQYF. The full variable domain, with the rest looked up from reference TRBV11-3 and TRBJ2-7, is EAGVVQSPRYKIIEKKQPVAFWCNPISGHNTLYWYLQNLGQGPELLIRYENEEAVDDSQLPKDRFSAERLKGVDSTLKIQPAELGDSAVYLCASSLASGRGFYEQYFGPGTRLTVT.